The 22 T cell receptor beta chains given below trace back to one sample, sequenced in a study of cytomegalovirus exposure and HLA in healthy donors. A multiplex PCR was run with 60 Vbeta primers and 13 Jbeta primers. Profiling relied on immunoSEQ multiplex PCR, and the TCRdb table lists in-frame clones only, not all of them. The top ten hold 3% of the sample, which has more than 95,000 clones, about 10% seen once. Sequencing was carried out using PBMCs. The receptors come from a man younger than 45 in good health and CMV-seronegative.

The rearrangement links TRBV9 to TRBJ1-4; D gene unclear. This CDR3 region has 15 residues. Germline assignment: CDR1 SGDLS and CDR2 YYNGEE. The V end lost 0 bases, the J end lost 0 bases, and 6 bases lay between the germline ends. The CDR3 region is CASSVAIATNEKLFF. The DNA for the CDR3 is TGTGCCAGCAGCGTAGCTATTGCAACTAATGAAAAACTGTTTTTT. Supplemented by reference TRBV9 and TRBJ1-4, the full variable domain reads DSGVTQTPKHLITATGQRVTLRCSPRSGDLSVYWYQQSLDQGLQFLIQYYNGEERAKGNILERFSAQQFPDLHSELNLSSLELGDSALYFCASSVAIATNEKLFFGSGTQLSVL.

This clone was picked up a small number of times. This rearrangement joins TRBV30 to TRBJ1-1, with a weak D call TRBD1 (6 bases). This CDR3 is 13 amino acids long. Trimming shortened V by 5 bases and J by 0 bases, and 10 bases separated the two germline ends. Germline values: CDR1 GTSNPN, CDR2 SVGIG (reference sequence). The chain's CDR3 is CAWVGQLNTEAFF. The CDR3 coding sequence is TGTGCCTGGGTAGGACAGCTGAACACTGAAGCTTTCTTT.

This clone was seen a handful of times. The chain carries TRBV23-1 and TRBJ1-1, with D possibly TRBD1 on 5 matching bases. TRBV23-1 is known as an ORF, though its function is uncertain. Trimming took off 6 bases at V and 7 bases at J, with 18 bases between the two ends. The CDR3 contains 14 residues. The DNA of the CDR3 is TGCGCCAGCAGGTGGGGGGGGGAAGGTAATGAAGCTTTCTTT. This codes for CASRWGGEGNEAFF.

The chain employs TRBV7-2 and TRBJ1-2; D remains ambiguous. Trimming took off 5 bases at V and 8 bases at J, with 15 bases between the two ends. The CDR3 is 13 residues long. Germline V lookup: CDR1 SGHTA, CDR2 FQGNSA. The CDR3 DNA reads TGTGCCAGCAGCCCACCTAGATCCGGAGGCTACACCTTC. Translating gives CASSPPRSGGYTF.

This clone was seen a few times. In DNA form, the CDR3 reads TGCGCCAGCAGTGAAACAGCTTCCTACAATGAGCAGTTCTTC. Protein: CASSETASYNEQFF. The chain carries TRBV10-1 and TRBJ2-1; no definite D call. V gave up 3 bases and J gave up 1 base, with 7 bases separating them. Germline V CDR1 and CDR2: WNHNN, SYGVQD (reference sequence). The length of the CDR3 is 14 residues.

This sequence joins TRBV5-4 and TRBJ1-4; a weak D match, TRBD1 (6 bases). From germline, CDR1 is SGHNT and CDR2 YYREEE (reference sequence). This CDR3 is built from 14 residues. The V and J ends lost 0 bases and 12 bases respectively, with 15 bases between them. For the CDR3, the DNA is TGTGCCAGCAGCTTGGGGGGGCAGAGCCATGAACTGTTTTTT. It translates to CASSLGGQSHELFF.

The chain employs TRBV5-1 and TRBJ2-7, with TRBD2 as a possible D gene (5 bases). The CDR3 consists of 14 residues. V was trimmed by 5 bases and J by 5 bases, leaving 17 bases between them. CDR1 is SGHRS and CDR2 is YFSETQ in the germline V gene. CDR3: CASRKEGSRNEQYF. CDR3 DNA sequence: TGCGCCAGCAGGAAAGAGGGTAGTAGGAACGAGCAGTACTTC.

The chain joins TRBV5-1 to TRBJ2-7; D is unclear. This CDR3 region has 15 residues. Germline V gene sequence: CDR1 SGHRS, CDR2 YFSETQ. V was cut by 1 base and J by 2 bases, with 13 bases left in between. CDR3 region: CASSLSDSWAYEQYF. CDR3 nucleotides: TGCGCCAGCAGCTTGTCAGACTCATGGGCCTACGAGCAGTACTTC.

This chain joins TRBV5-6 and TRBJ1-1; D is unclear. The CDR3 is 13 residues long. V shed 4 bases and J shed 5 bases, with 12 bases lying between them. Germline CDR1 reads SGHDT; CDR2 reads YYEEEE. CDR3 loop: CASSIRPGTEAFF. CDR3 DNA: TGTGCCAGCAGCATTCGGCCGGGGACTGAAGCTTTCTTT.

Concerning this clone: Other DNA sequences in the same sample also yield this CDR3. The V gene is TRBV19, the J gene TRBJ1-1; 11 positions match TRBD1. This CDR3 is built from 14 residues. With 6 bases clipped from V and 4 bases from J, the junction kept 4 bases outside the gene matches. CDR1 and CDR2 from the germline V gene are LNHDA and SQIVND (reference sequence). This chain's CDR3 is CASSQGTGGTEAFF. The DNA for the CDR3 is TGTGCCAGTAGCCAAGGGACAGGGGGCACTGAAGCTTTCTTT.

The chain carries TRBV6-1 and TRBJ2-5; perhaps TRBD1 as D (6 bases). The closer fit of TRBJ2-7 to the DNA end suggests the J call may be wrong. The CDR3 totals 16 residues. Germline V CDR1 and CDR2: MNHNS, SASEGT. In DNA, the CDR3 is TGTGCCAGCAGTGAAGGACAGGCCTCCCCTTTCTACGAGCAGTACTTC. Its protein product is CASSEGQASPFYEQYF.

This chain uses TRBV23-1 with TRBJ2-7; 9 bases are a match to TRBD2. The J call may not be correct, given that the DNA end is closer to TRBJ2-5. TRBV23-1 belongs to the ORF category, with a function that is uncertain. The CDR3 sequence is 20 residues long. The CDR3 protein is CASSQTIKLPPSGEQETQYF. The CDR3 coding sequence is TGCGCCAGCAGTCAAACTATCAAATTACCACCTAGCGGGGAACAAGAGACCCAGTACTTC.

V is TRBV27 and J is TRBJ2-3; 10 positions match TRBD2. The length of the CDR3 is 14 residues. V gave up 5 bases and J gave up 5 bases; unmatched junction bases: 4. Germline V lookup: CDR1 MNHEY, CDR2 SMNVEV (reference sequence). The CDR3 spells CASSRAGGLDTQYF. The CDR3 nucleotides are TGTGCCAGCAGTAGAGCGGGAGGGCTAGATACGCAGTATTTT.

This clone was counted between two and nine times. The V call is TRBV4-1, the J call TRBJ2-2; 7 nucleotides line up with TRBD1. J was trimmed by 6 bases and V by 4 bases; bases with no gene match: 14. The CDR3 runs to 17 residues. From germline, CDR1 is MGHRA and CDR2 YSYEKL. The CDR3 loop reads CASSPILKIRGSGELFF. CDR3 nucleotides: TGCGCCAGCAGCCCTATACTAAAGATCAGGGGGTCCGGGGAGCTGTTTTTT.

For the CDR3, the DNA is TGCGCCAGCAGCCAAAACAATGAAAACACCATATATTTT. This sequence encodes CASSQNNENTIYF. The J gene is TRBJ1-3, the V gene TRBV4-3, with D unclear. The CDR3 is made up of 13 amino acids. Germline lookup yields CDR1 LGHNA and CDR2 YSLEER. Trimming removed 2 bases from V and 6 bases from J, with 8 bases in between.

In its sample, this clone was seen a few times. This chain joins TRBV2 and TRBJ1-2; D call uncertain. Germline lookup yields CDR1 SNHLY and CDR2 FYNNEI. This CDR3 contains 16 residues. The ends were cut back, 0 bases at V and 0 bases at J, with 11 bases in the middle. CDR3 sequence (DNA): TGTGCCAGCAGTGAAGCGCTGGCGGCTGCTAACTATGGCTACACCTTC. Translating gives CASSEALAAANYGYTF.

This clone has more than one count but fewer than ten. CDR3 region: CASSPDVQAQLSGANVLTF. The CDR3 DNA is TGTGCCAGCAGCCCTGACGTCCAGGCCCAACTTTCTGGGGCCAACGTCCTGACTTTC. The chain is built from TRBV11-2 and TRBJ2-6, with unresolved D. Germline V gene data show CDR1 as SGHAT and CDR2 as FQNNGV. The CDR3 runs 19 residues. The ends were cut back, 5 bases at V and 1 base at J, with 21 bases in the middle.

This clone has a handful of counts. The chain uses TRBV7-8 and TRBJ1-5, with unresolved D. With 5 bases removed from V and 3 bases from J, the gap between germline ends came to 17 bases. The CDR3 sequence is 16 residues long. CDR1 is SGHVS, CDR2 FQNEAQ, per germline. The CDR3 DNA reads TGTGCCAGCAGCGAACGCAGGAGGCCGAACAATCAGCCCCAGCATTTT. Translated, it gives CASSERRRPNNQPQHF.

The chain uses TRBV27 and TRBJ2-7; D may be TRBD2 (6 bases). In germline, CDR1 is MNHEY, CDR2 SMNVEV (reference sequence). Trimming cost V 4 bases and J 2 bases, with 18 bases left between them. This CDR3 is 16 amino acids long. The CDR3 nucleotides read TGTGCCAGCAGTTCCAGCCCGAAAGGGAGGCCCTACGAGCAGTACTTC. Amino acids: CASSSSPKGRPYEQYF.

This clone turned up a few times. The chain uses TRBV19 and TRBJ2-7; perhaps TRBD1 as D (5 bases). With 5 bases removed from V and 4 bases from J, the gap between germline ends came to 15 bases. Germline assignment: CDR1 LNHDA and CDR2 SQIVND (reference sequence). The CDR3 runs 14 residues. The CDR3 DNA reads TGTGCCAGTAGTTGGGAATCAAGGGGTTACGAGCAGTACTTC. Residues: CASSWESRGYEQYF.

V and J are TRBV19 and TRBJ1-6; 9 bases are a match to TRBD1. Trimming took 1 base from V and 6 from J; bases not matched to a gene: 1. The CDR3 sequence is 15 residues long. Germline V gene lookup returns CDR1 LNHDA and CDR2 SQIVND (reference sequence). The chain's CDR3 is CASSIGDRVNSPLHF. The CDR3 bases are TGTGCCAGTAGTATAGGGGACAGGGTTAATTCACCCCTCCACTTT.

This clone was recorded a few times. CDR3: CAISKERQGIAKNIQYF. The CDR3 DNA is TGTGCCATCAGCAAAGAAAGACAGGGGATAGCCAAAAACATTCAGTACTTC. The chain joins TRBV10-3 to TRBJ2-4; 8 bases match TRBD1. V dropped 6 bases and J dropped 0; count of bases not matched to a gene: 10. Germline CDR1 and CDR2: ENHRY and SYGVKD. The CDR3 is made up of 17 amino acids.